This T cell receptor beta chain was captured in a study of Ad26.COV2.S vaccination and SARS-CoV-2 variants. Turning to the study itself: Donor had been placed in the Ad26.COV2.S arm of the COV1001 trial. Notes on the study in general: The study found similar non-spike TCR breadth in vaccine and placebo recipients.

A note on this clone: Its antigen is currently unknown.

Profiling relied on immunoSEQ multiplex PCR, and the TCRdb table lists in-frame clones only, not all of them. This sample has roughly 460,000 clones, with 89% found just once. The length of the CDR3 is 13 residues. CDR1 is SGHTA, CDR2 FQGNSA, per germline. V lost 4 bases and J lost 13, with 18 bases in between. Treatment defined: over 15 received Ad26.COV2.S at low or high dose, single or two shots; a few received placebo; per-sample allocation not given. Sampling happened 63 days after the first vaccine or placebo injection. A Boston donor was an adult aged 18-55 years. This material consisted of peripheral blood, taken in a trial of Ad26.COV2.S vaccine versus placebo. This TCR derives from a person between 18 and 59 years old who received the Ad26.COV2.S COVID-19 vaccine or a placebo. The chain links TRBV7-2 to TRBJ2-3; D perhaps matches TRBD2 (6 bases). This CDR3 is CASSSGGSAAEYF. DNA of the CDR3: TGTGCCAGCAGCTCCGGGGGTAGCGCCGCGGAGTATTTT.